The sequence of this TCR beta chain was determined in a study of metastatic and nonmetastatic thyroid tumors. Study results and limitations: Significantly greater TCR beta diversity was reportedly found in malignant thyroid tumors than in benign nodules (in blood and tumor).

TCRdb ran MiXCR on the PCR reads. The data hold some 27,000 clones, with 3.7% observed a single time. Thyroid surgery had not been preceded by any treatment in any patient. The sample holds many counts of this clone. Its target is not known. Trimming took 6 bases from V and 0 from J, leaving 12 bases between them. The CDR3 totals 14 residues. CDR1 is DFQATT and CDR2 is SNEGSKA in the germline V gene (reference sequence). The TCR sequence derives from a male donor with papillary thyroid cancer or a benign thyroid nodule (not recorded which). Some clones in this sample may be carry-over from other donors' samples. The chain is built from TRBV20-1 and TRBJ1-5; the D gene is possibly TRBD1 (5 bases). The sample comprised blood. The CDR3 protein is CSAYPDTSNQPQHF. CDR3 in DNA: TGCAGTGCCTATCCGGACACTAGCAATCAGCCCCAGCATTTT.